This T cell receptor beta chain was obtained from a study of technical replicates of blood from a few donors. Generated by immunoSEQ multiplex PCR, the TCRdb table keeps only in-frame clones and is missing some. The table includes roughly 69,000 clones, around 84% detected once. The sequencing sample was made of PBMCs. This TCR derives from a human donor in good health. Some clones in this sample may be carry-over from other donors' samples.

This chain's CDR3 is CASSPTTAGGRGDTQYF. The CDR3 DNA is TGTGCCAGCTCACCTACGACAGCGGGGGGCCGGGGAGATACGCAGTATTTT. This rearrangement joins TRBV18 to TRBJ2-3, with 9 bases lining up with TRBD2. The CDR3 loop spans 17 amino acids. CDR1 is KGHSH, CDR2 LQKENI, per germline. V shed 3 bases and J 5 bases; nucleotides not matched to a gene: 12.